These 14 T cell receptor beta chains came from one sample sequenced in a study of shared clonotypes between healthy human individuals. Repertoires were generated with immunoSEQ multiplex PCR, while TCRdb's copy carries only in-frame clones and drops some. The sample shows 640,000 or so clones, 60% to 80% of them seen only once. Input material: memory CD4+ T cells sorted from blood. Documented subset: CD45RA-negative fraction. The receptors here all came from a woman aged 25 to 45 in good health.

The J gene is TRBJ2-7, the V gene TRBV28; 8 bases map to TRBD2. Losses at the gene ends were 6 bases for V and 6 bases for J; bases not matched to a gene: 13. The CDR3 contains 15 residues. Germline V gene sequence: CDR1 MDHEN, CDR2 SYDVKM. The CDR3 spells CASSPGGGTRGEQYF. CDR3 sequence (DNA): TGTGCCAGCAGCCCCGGGGGGGGGACTCGGGGCGAGCAGTACTTC. Filled out from reference TRBV28 and TRBJ2-7, the complete variable domain reads DVKVTQSSRYLVKRTGEKVFLECVQDMDHENMFWYRQDPGLGLRLIYFSYDVKMKEKGDIPEGYSVSREKKERFSLILESASTNQTSMYLCASSPGGGTRGEQYFGPGTRLTVT.

The chain joins TRBV11-2 to TRBJ1-1; TRBD1 might be the D (5 bases). The CDR3 contains 15 residues. The germline V gene encodes CDR1 SGHAT and CDR2 FQNNGV. The ends were cut back, 1 base at V and 2 bases at J, with 11 bases in the middle. DNA for the CDR3: TGTGCCAGCAGCTTAGCGATGGGGCTTAACACTGAAGCTTTCTTT. Encoded protein: CASSLAMGLNTEAFF.

This chain joins TRBV10-3 and TRBJ1-1; D is perhaps TRBD1 (6 bases). Per germline, CDR1 ENHRY and CDR2 SYGVKD. The V end lost 5 bases, the J end lost 5 bases, and 18 bases lay between the germline ends. This CDR3 has 15 residues. In DNA form, the CDR3 reads TGTGCCATCAGTACACCCTGGGGGCAAGGGACTGAAGCTTTCTTT. It codes for CAISTPWGQGTEAFF.

This chain uses TRBV20-1 with TRBJ2-7; D remains ambiguous. Trimming took off 6 bases at V and 4 bases at J, with 10 bases between the two ends. This CDR3 comprises 11 residues. Germline V gene sequence: CDR1 DFQATT, CDR2 SNEGSKA (reference sequence). DNA for the CDR3: TGCAGTGCACCACAACTATACGAGCAGTACTTC. Translation: CSAPQLYEQYF.

The chain uses TRBV15 and TRBJ1-2; D is unclear. Trimming removed 0 bases from V and 2 bases from J, with 7 bases in between. This CDR3 is 14 amino acids long. The germline gives CDR1 LNHNV, CDR2 YYDKDF (reference sequence). The CDR3 is CATSRDLLNYGYTF. DNA of the CDR3: TGTGCCACCAGCAGAGATCTGTTAAACTATGGCTACACCTTC.

The J gene is TRBJ2-3, the V gene TRBV6-6; 7 nucleotides agree with TRBD2. The germline CDR1 and CDR2 sequences are MNHNY and SVGAGI (reference sequence). V lost 7 bases and J lost 5; bases outside the gene matches: 9. This CDR3 contains 14 residues. CDR3 DNA: TGTGCCAGCATGCGGGAGCAGGCTCAAGATACGCAGTATTTT. Its protein product is CASMREQAQDTQYF.

J is TRBJ1-1 and V is TRBV10-3; no firm D call. This CDR3 contains 14 residues. The V and J ends lost 10 bases and 0 bases respectively, with 15 bases between them. Per germline, CDR1 ENHRY and CDR2 SYGVKD. The CDR3 nucleotides are TGTGCCAGCAGAGTCCGGGAGCTGAACACTGAAGCTTTCTTT. It translates to CASRVRELNTEAFF.

This chain joins TRBV27 and TRBJ2-7; D is ambiguous. In germline, CDR1 is MNHEY, CDR2 SMNVEV (reference sequence). V was pared by 6 bases and J by 0 bases, with 9 bases between. The CDR3 length is 13 residues. As DNA, the CDR3 is TGTGCCAGCAGATTACAAGCCTCCTACGAGCAGTACTTC. Protein product: CASRLQASYEQYF.

The gene calls are TRBV15 and TRBJ2-1; TRBD1 matches 8 bases. The CDR3 extends over 15 amino acids. Losses at the gene ends were 1 base for V and 8 bases for J; bases not matched to a gene: 7. The germline gives CDR1 LNHNV, CDR2 YYDKDF (reference sequence). The CDR3 reads CATSRVLTGVDEQFF. CDR3 coding DNA: TGTGCCACCAGCAGAGTATTGACAGGGGTGGATGAGCAGTTCTTC.

This clone occurred a few times. V is TRBV29-1 and J is TRBJ1-4; D unresolved. With 2 bases removed from V and 3 bases from J, the gap between germline ends came to 10 bases. CDR1 is SQVTM, CDR2 ANQGSEA, per germline. The CDR3 loop spans 14 amino acids. The CDR3, as DNA: TGCAGCGTTGAACTGGGCAGTTCTAATGAAAAACTGTTTTTT. This encodes CSVELGSSNEKLFF.

This clone was found once. Here the CDR3 reads CASSSGGQSSYEQYF. The CDR3 nucleotides are TGTGCCAGCAGCTCAGGGGGCCAGAGCTCCTACGAGCAGTACTTC. The V gene is TRBV5-4, the J gene TRBJ2-7; 8 positions match TRBD1. The CDR3 is 15 residues long. V trimming: 3 bases; J trimming: 0 bases; junction bases outside the gene matches: 5. In germline, CDR1 is SGHNT, CDR2 YYREEE (reference sequence).

The chain employs TRBV7-9 and TRBJ2-1; 9 bases match TRBD1. Germline trimming cut 3 bases from V and 10 bases from J; bases unmatched to any gene: 7. The CDR3 is 14 amino acids. In germline, CDR1 is SEHNR, CDR2 FQNEAQ (reference sequence). As DNA, the CDR3 is TGTGCCAGCAGCTTCGAGGGACAGGGCATCGAGCAGTTCTTC. Residues: CASSFEGQGIEQFF.

This clone was observed a single time. This rearrangement joins TRBV5-1 to TRBJ2-3, with 7 bases fitting TRBD2. V lost 4 bases and J lost 0; bases outside the gene matches: 5. The CDR3 runs to 15 residues. The germline V gene has CDR1 SGHRS and CDR2 YFSETQ. The CDR3 sequence: CASSGRGTSTDTQYF. CDR3 bases: TGCGCCAGCAGCGGGCGGGGGACTAGCACAGATACGCAGTATTTT.

V usage is TRBV5-1 and J usage is TRBJ1-2; D is ambiguous. The CDR3 is 15 amino acids. V was shortened by 1 base and J by 0 bases, with 10 bases between the two germline ends. The germline V gene encodes CDR1 SGHRS and CDR2 YFSETQ. CDR3 residues: CASSLMEGANYGYTF. The CDR3 DNA reads as TGCGCCAGCAGCTTGATGGAGGGCGCTAACTATGGCTACACCTTC. The full variable domain, rest sourced from reference TRBV5-1 and TRBJ1-2, is KAGVTQTPRYLIKTRGQQVTLSCSPISGHRSVSWYQQTPGQGLQFLFEYFSETQRNKGNFPGRFSGRQFSNSRSEMNVSTLELGDSALYLCASSLMEGANYGYTFGSGTRLTVV.